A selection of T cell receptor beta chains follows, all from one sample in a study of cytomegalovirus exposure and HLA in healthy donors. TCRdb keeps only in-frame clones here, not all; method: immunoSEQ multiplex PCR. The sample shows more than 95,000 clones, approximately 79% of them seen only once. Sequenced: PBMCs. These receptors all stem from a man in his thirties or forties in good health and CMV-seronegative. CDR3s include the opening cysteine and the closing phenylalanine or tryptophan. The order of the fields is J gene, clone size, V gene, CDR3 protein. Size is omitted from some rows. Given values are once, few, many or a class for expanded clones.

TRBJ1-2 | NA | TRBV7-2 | CASSSLTGVQTF
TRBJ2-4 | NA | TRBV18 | CASSPRGPPNIQYF
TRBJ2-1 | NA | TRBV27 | CASSGQGQGEFF
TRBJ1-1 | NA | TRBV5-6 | CASSGDRRGTEAFF
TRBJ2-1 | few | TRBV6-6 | CASSSRGALTSNEQFF
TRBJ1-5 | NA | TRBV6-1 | CASSDTQGARPQHF
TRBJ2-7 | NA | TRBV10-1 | CASSDTVGAGTYEQYF
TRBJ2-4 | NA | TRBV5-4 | CASSLGDSEFIQYF
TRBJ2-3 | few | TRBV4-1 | CASSQLRAGYPSTDTQYF
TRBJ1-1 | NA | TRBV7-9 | CSSSQGQTEAFF
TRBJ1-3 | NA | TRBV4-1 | CASSQEGTAGGGNTIYF
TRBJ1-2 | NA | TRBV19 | CASQRTLDYGYTF
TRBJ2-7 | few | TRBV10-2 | CASRTGDYEQYF
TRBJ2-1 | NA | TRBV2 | CASNPEEYNWEQFF
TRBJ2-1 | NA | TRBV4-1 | CASSPTPLSSYNEQFF
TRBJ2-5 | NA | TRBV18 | CASSSGTGGGSPETQYF
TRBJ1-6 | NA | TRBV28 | CASSLESSPLHF
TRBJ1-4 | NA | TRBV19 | CASTRGDNEKLFF
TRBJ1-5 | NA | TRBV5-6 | CASSRAGGNQPQHF
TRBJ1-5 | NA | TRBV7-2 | CASGGGVNQPQHF
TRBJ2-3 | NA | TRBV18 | CASSPSGGTDTQYF
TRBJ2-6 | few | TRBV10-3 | CAISESEGSGANVLTF
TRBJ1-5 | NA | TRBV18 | CASSPQGANQPQHF
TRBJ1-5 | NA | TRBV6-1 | CASSEGLVSNQPQHF
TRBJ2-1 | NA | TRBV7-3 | CASSSLGANEQFF
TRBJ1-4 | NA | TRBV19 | CASSIVPGMGEKLFF
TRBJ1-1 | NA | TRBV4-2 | CASSPTRQGTEAFF
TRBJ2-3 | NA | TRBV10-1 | CASAIEREADTQYF
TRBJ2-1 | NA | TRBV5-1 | CASRSDREFPRLTTGEQFF
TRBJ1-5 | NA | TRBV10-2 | CASSSAPGQGLRNQPQHF
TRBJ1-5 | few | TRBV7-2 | CASSSGQGFNQPQHF
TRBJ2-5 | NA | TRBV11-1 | CASSARWDSGQYF
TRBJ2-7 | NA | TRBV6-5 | CASGRDRGTYEQYF
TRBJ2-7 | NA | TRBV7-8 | CASSLGLEGAKSYEQYF
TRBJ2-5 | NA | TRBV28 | CASSLFRAGGPRETQYF
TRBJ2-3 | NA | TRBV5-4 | CASSWAVGGSTDTQYF
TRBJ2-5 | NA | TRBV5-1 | CASSLESGTEETQYF